A selection of T cell receptor beta chains follows, all from one sample in a study of blood T cell repertoires in COVID-19. Clones were sequenced by immunoSEQ multiplex PCR, and TCRdb holds only the in-frame ones, with some missing. In the table there are about 42,000 clones, roughly 76% of which are singletons. The sample taken for sequencing was peripheral blood. These receptors were obtained from a woman in her seventies with acute or convalescent COVID-19. The conserved cysteine and the conserved F or W are not part of the CDR3 here.

v_call: TRBV27; j_call: TRBJ2-7; cdr3_aa: ASSLQGTIGEQY
v_call: TRBV30; j_call: TRBJ2-5; cdr3_aa: AWRKTGARETQY
v_call: TRBV16; j_call: TRBJ1-1; cdr3_aa: ASSPRDTNTEAF
v_call: TRBV19; j_call: TRBJ1-3; cdr3_aa: ASRSTGAGNTIY
v_call: TRBV25-1; j_call: TRBJ2-5; cdr3_aa: ASMPGGRGETQY
v_call: TRBV19; j_call: TRBJ1-5; cdr3_aa: ASMNPRSHGYSNQPQH
v_call: TRBV7-2; j_call: TRBJ2-3; cdr3_aa: ASSSRLAGERDTQY
v_call: TRBV2; j_call: TRBJ1-4; cdr3_aa: ASSQGSYEKLF
v_call: TRBV7-3; j_call: TRBJ1-1; cdr3_aa: ASSLLQGAPGAF
v_call: TRBV4-3; j_call: TRBJ2-7; cdr3_aa: ASSPAFNSGTYEQY
v_call: TRBV11-1; j_call: TRBJ1-1; cdr3_aa: ASSPANRGNTEAF
v_call: TRBV11-3; j_call: TRBJ2-1; cdr3_aa: ASSSRLAGENEQF
v_call: TRBV5-1; j_call: TRBJ2-1; cdr3_aa: ASSPEEWGREQF
v_call: TRBV28; j_call: TRBJ1-6; cdr3_aa: ASSWRTGDNSPLH